Each of the 21 T cell receptor beta chains below was sequenced from the same sample in a study of cytomegalovirus exposure and HLA in healthy donors. Method: immunoSEQ multiplex PCR; TCRdb's copy keeps in-frame clones and lacks some. The repertoire has about 330,000 clones, 75% to 90% of them found once; the top ten carry about 0.8%. Sequencing input: PBMCs. These receptors all come from a woman between 18 and 30 years old in good health and CMV-seronegative.

The genes are TRBV7-6 and TRBJ2-2; the match to TRBD1 covers 8 bases. Per the germline V gene, CDR1 is SGHVS and CDR2 is FNYEAQ. The CDR3 runs 17 residues. V was pared by 4 bases and J by 4 bases, with 11 bases of the junction left unmatched. CDR3 nucleotides: TGTGCCAGCAGCTCCTGGGTTCAGGGGGCGGGCACCGGGGAGCTGTTTTTT. This codes for CASSSWVQGAGTGELFF.

The chain is built from TRBV5-1 and TRBJ2-2, with D possibly being TRBD2 (7 bases). V lost 1 base and J lost 6, with 10 bases in between. CDR3 size: 14 residues. The germline gives CDR1 SGHRS, CDR2 YFSETQ. This CDR3 reads CASSLSGGSGELFF. The CDR3 bases are TGCGCCAGCAGCTTGTCGGGGGGCTCCGGGGAGCTGTTTTTT.

The rearrangement uses TRBV5-1 and TRBJ1-1, with D possibly being TRBD1 (5 bases). Looked up from germline, CDR1 is SGHRS and CDR2 is YFSETQ. V gave up 4 bases and J gave up 1 base, with 11 bases separating them. The CDR3 totals 14 residues. For the CDR3, the DNA is TGCGCCAGCAGCGACGGACATTCGAACACTGAAGCTTTCTTT. Translation: CASSDGHSNTEAFF.

In its sample, this clone was seen a few times. CDR3 protein: CASSRDRDGDTQYF. CDR3 DNA sequence: TGTGCCAGCAGCCGGGACAGGGACGGAGATACGCAGTATTTT. The chain couples TRBV7-9 to TRBJ2-3, with 9 positions matching TRBD1. The CDR3 spans 14 residues. Looked up from germline, CDR1 is SEHNR and CDR2 is FQNEAQ (reference sequence). The ends lost 5 bases at V and 5 bases at J; junction bases unmatched: 5.

This clone was recorded only once. J is TRBJ2-7 and V is TRBV15; TRBD1 matches 9 bases. The CDR3 has 15 amino acids. Unmatched junction bases numbered 5, after V lost 2 bases and J lost 3 bases. CDR1 and CDR2 from the germline V gene are LNHNV and YYDKDF (reference sequence). CDR3 nucleotide sequence: TGTGCCACCAGCAGATCGGGACAGGGCGACTACGAGCAGTACTTC. It is translated as CATSRSGQGDYEQYF.

The J gene is TRBJ1-5, the V gene TRBV23-1; D gene ambiguous. TRBV23-1 is designated an ORF whose function remains uncertain. The ends were cut back, 6 bases at V and 2 bases at J, with 11 bases in the middle. The CDR3 totals 14 residues. CDR3 amino acids: CASRPPGGNQPQHF. CDR3 DNA: TGCGCCAGCAGGCCCCCCGGAGGCAATCAGCCCCAGCATTTT.

V usage is TRBV6-5 and J usage is TRBJ2-7; perhaps TRBD2 as D (5 bases). Germline values: CDR1 MNHEY, CDR2 SVGAGI. V lost 2 bases, J lost 0 bases, and 11 bases lay in between. CDR3 length: 15 amino acids. CDR3 sequence: CASSYGRGPSYEQYF. CDR3 bases: TGTGCCAGCAGTTACGGGAGAGGACCCTCCTACGAGCAGTACTTC.

This clone was recorded only once. The rearrangement links TRBV6-5 to TRBJ2-7; a possible D gene is TRBD2 (6 bases). This CDR3 region has 13 residues. Deletions cut 6 bases from V and 5 bases from J, with 14 bases between. Germline V gene data show CDR1 as MNHEY and CDR2 as SVGAGI. In nucleotides, the CDR3 is TGTGCCAGCAGACAGACTAGGCTTGACGAGCAGTACTTC. Translation: CASRQTRLDEQYF.

The chain employs TRBV7-3 and TRBJ1-4; 7 bases line up with TRBD1. With V trimmed by 5 bases and J by 12 bases, 9 bases remained unmatched. Germline lookup yields CDR1 SGHTA and CDR2 FQGTGA. This CDR3 spans 13 amino acids. The CDR3 region is CASSPGQPQELFF. Written as DNA, the CDR3 is TGTGCCAGCAGCCCGGGACAGCCTCAGGAACTGTTTTTT.

This clone was observed once. One end of the junction does not line up with germline, which may come from a read error. This chain links TRBV7-2 with TRBJ2-7; TRBD2 matches 10 bases. In germline, CDR1 is SGHTA, CDR2 FQGNSA. The CDR3 consists of 16 residues. The CDR3 DNA reads as TGCGCCAGCAGCCAAGTAGTTAGCGGGAGGCCCTACGAGCAGTACTTC. The encoded protein is CASSQVVSGRPYEQYF.

This clone appeared a single time. The genes are TRBV9 and TRBJ2-3, with TRBD2 as a possible D gene (5 bases). Looked up from germline, CDR1 is SGDLS and CDR2 is YYNGEE. V shed 0 bases and J shed 0 bases, with 5 bases lying between them. This CDR3 comprises 14 residues. The CDR3 protein is CASSVAGSTDTQYF. The CDR3 nucleotides are TGTGCCAGCAGCGTAGCGGGGAGCACAGATACGCAGTATTTT.

The chain employs TRBV6-1 and TRBJ1-5; D call uncertain. Germline lookup yields CDR1 MNHNS and CDR2 SASEGT. Trimming cost V 3 bases and J 4 bases, with 10 bases left between them. The CDR3 totals 14 residues. The CDR3 nucleotides read TGTGCCAGCAGTGAGGTGGGGAGGAATCAGCCCCAGCATTTT. Its protein is CASSEVGRNQPQHF.

The V and J genes are TRBV28 and TRBJ1-1, with a possible D match to TRBD1 (6 bases). The CDR3 has 15 amino acids. The V end was cut by 3 bases, the J end by 3 bases, with 14 bases between. From germline, CDR1 is MDHEN and CDR2 SYDVKM. This CDR3 reads CASSFGGRRDTEAFF. DNA of the CDR3: TGTGCCAGCAGTTTCGGGGGGCGCCGAGACACTGAAGCTTTCTTT.

This chain links TRBV6-1 with TRBJ1-2; D is ambiguous. Trimming left V 3 bases short and J 2 bases short, with 10 bases between. Germline assignment: CDR1 MNHNS and CDR2 SASEGT. This CDR3 spans 14 amino acids. In DNA form, the CDR3 reads TGTGCCAGCAGTGATGGAGCGCTCAACTATGGCTACACCTTC. Amino acids: CASSDGALNYGYTF.

This chain joins TRBV28 and TRBJ2-7; 9 positions agree with TRBD1. Germline lookup yields CDR1 MDHEN and CDR2 SYDVKM. This CDR3 spans 16 amino acids. V gave up 0 bases and J gave up 2 bases; unmatched junction bases: 5. The CDR3 here is CASSLWGTGTAYEQYF. The CDR3 nucleotides are TGTGCCAGCAGTTTATGGGGGACAGGGACCGCCTACGAGCAGTACTTC.

V and J are TRBV5-1 and TRBJ2-7, with D possibly being TRBD1 (6 bases). CDR1 and CDR2 (germline): SGHRS, YFSETQ. The CDR3 runs 15 residues. V lost 0 bases and J 5 bases, leaving 15 bases between the germline ends. The CDR3: CASSLASGARNEQYF. CDR3 DNA: TGCGCCAGCAGCTTGGCCTCAGGGGCGCGTAACGAGCAGTACTTC.

The chain is built from TRBV7-3 and TRBJ2-2; 8 nucleotides agree with TRBD1. Trimming at V came to 5 bases and at J to 4 bases, leaving 3 bases not matched to a gene. The V gene's germline CDR1 is SGHTA and CDR2 FQGTGA. CDR3 size: 14 residues. The CDR3 loop reads CASSRTGPTGELFF. As DNA, the CDR3 is TGTGCCAGCAGCCGGACAGGGCCCACCGGGGAGCTGTTTTTT.

This clone was counted only a few times. This chain joins TRBV9 and TRBJ2-2; 7 nucleotides match TRBD1. V was clipped by 2 bases and J by 0 bases; unmatched bases: 1. From germline, CDR1 is SGDLS and CDR2 YYNGEE. There are 15 residues in the CDR3. The CDR3 coding sequence is TGTGCCAGCAGCGTGACAGGGACGAACACCGGGGAGCTGTTTTTT. Translation: CASSVTGTNTGELFF.

This clone was detected only a few times. The chain employs TRBV6-1 and TRBJ1-2, with D possibly TRBD1 on 6 matching bases. This CDR3 region has 14 residues. Germline V gene sequence: CDR1 MNHNS, CDR2 SASEGT. The germline V and J ends were trimmed by 1 base and 3 bases, with 9 bases remaining between them. The CDR3 coding sequence is TGTGCCAGCAGTGAAGGACAGGACCACTATGGCTACACCTTC. Its translation: CASSEGQDHYGYTF.

The chain employs TRBV10-3 and TRBJ2-1; 13 bases agree with TRBD2. The CDR3 length is 14 residues. CDR1 and CDR2 from the germline V gene are ENHRY and SYGVKD. V lost 7 bases and J lost 5; bases outside the gene matches: 2. The CDR3 DNA is TGTGCCATCATGGGACTAGCGGGACACAATGAGCAGTTCTTC. Translating gives CAIMGLAGHNEQFF.

This clone was counted a single time. The rearrangement joins TRBV27 to TRBJ2-7, with 8 bases that match TRBD1. The germline V gene encodes CDR1 MNHEY and CDR2 SMNVEV (reference sequence). The CDR3 is made up of 17 amino acids. The V and J ends lost 5 bases and 6 bases, in that order; junction bases with no gene match: 18. The CDR3 protein is CASSPGEPIRDRFEQYF. CDR3 sequence (DNA): TGTGCCAGCAGTCCAGGGGAACCAATACGGGACAGGTTCGAGCAGTACTTC.